What follows is one T cell receptor (beta chain) and its context. Germline CDR1 and CDR2: MNHEY and SMNVEV (reference sequence). CDR3 length: 16 amino acids. J lost 2 bases, V lost 1 base, and 6 bases had no gene match. Under the authors' procedure: Amplification of reference gene primers provided the estimated nucleated cell counts. Clones were read by immunoSEQ multiplex PCR, and TCRdb kept only the in-frame ones, dropping some. The V and J calls and the clone size are those of that table, but D and trimming were determined from the DNA. This sample yields about 180,000 clones, of which roughly 84% are seen a single time; 6.9% belongs to the top ten. The data were taken from a study of blood T cell repertoires in COVID-19. About the research overall: The United States, Italy and Spain supplied acute and convalescent COVID-19 samples. The analysed material was cDNA or gDNA that came from T cells, B-cell-depleted T cells, or PBMCs.

A Seattle source enrolled patients during active infection and followed them longitudinally. The origin of this receptor is a man aged 80 or over with COVID-19, enrolled during active disease. The rearrangement uses TRBV27 and TRBJ2-7, with 9 nucleotides matching TRBD2. The material sequenced was peripheral blood. DNA for the CDR3: TGTGCCAGCAGTTTATTGGCGGGGGGGCTCCCCTACGAGCAGTACTTC. Protein sequence: CASSLLAGGLPYEQYF.